One and the same sample provided the 28 T cell receptor beta chains below, sequenced in a study of technical replicates of blood from a handful of donors. Method: immunoSEQ multiplex PCR; TCRdb's copy keeps in-frame clones and lacks some. The data show around 83,000 clones, approximately 95% seen once. The sample consisted of T cells isolated from PBMCs. The source of these receptors is a human donor in good health.

J is TRBJ2-7 and V is TRBV2; 7 bases are shared with TRBD1. CDR3 length: 14 amino acids. V was pared by 4 bases and J by 6 bases, with 9 bases of the junction left unmatched. Germline V gives CDR1 SNHLY, CDR2 FYNNEI. The CDR3: CASSGNRGAVEQYF. In DNA, the CDR3 is TGTGCCAGCAGTGGGAACAGGGGAGCGGTCGAGCAGTACTTC.

The chain recombines TRBV14 with TRBJ2-3; D might be TRBD1 (6 bases). Per germline, CDR1 SGHDN and CDR2 FVKESK. The V gene lost 0 bases and the J gene lost 6 bases, with 19 bases spanning the gap. The CDR3 is 17 residues long. CDR3 nucleotide sequence: TGTGCCAGCAGCCAAGATGTCAGGGGCGCGAATAGGGATACGCAGTATTTT. It is translated as CASSQDVRGANRDTQYF. Full variable domain (missing parts from reference TRBV14 and TRBJ2-3): EAGVTQFPSHSVIEKGQTVTLRCDPISGHDNLYWYRRVMGKEIKFLLHFVKESKQDESGMPNNRFLAERTGGTYSTLKVQPAELEDSGVYFCASSQDVRGANRDTQYFGPGTRLTVL.

V and J are TRBV5-1 and TRBJ1-2; D uncertain. Germline V gene sequence: CDR1 SGHRS, CDR2 YFSETQ. This CDR3 region has 13 residues. Trimming stripped 0 bases from V and 8 bases from J, with 11 bases between. Here the CDR3 reads CASSLAGREGYTF. As DNA, the CDR3 is TGCGCCAGCAGCTTGGCGGGTCGTGAGGGCTACACCTTC.

In nucleotides, the CDR3 is TGTGCCAGTAGTATCGCTGAGATCCTCTATGGCTACACCTTC. Its protein product is CASSIAEILYGYTF. The chain combines TRBV19 with TRBJ1-2, with D hard to call. V lost 3 bases, J lost 4 bases, and 12 bases lay in between. From germline, CDR1 is LNHDA and CDR2 SQIVND (reference sequence). The CDR3 is made up of 14 amino acids.

This chain uses TRBV2 with TRBJ2-3; 7 bases map to TRBD2. V was pared by 7 bases and J by 1 base, with 14 bases of the junction left unmatched. The germline CDR1 and CDR2 sequences are SNHLY and FYNNEI. The CDR3 contains 17 residues. The CDR3 here is CASMGGEGRWGTDTQYF. For the CDR3, the DNA is TGTGCCAGCATGGGCGGGGAGGGGCGCTGGGGCACAGATACGCAGTATTTT.

The chain carries TRBV25-1 and TRBJ2-1; D is possibly TRBD2 (6 bases). V was trimmed by 3 bases and J by 4 bases, leaving 16 bases between them. This CDR3 spans 16 amino acids. CDR1 MGHDK and CDR2 SYGVNS come from the germline V gene. CDR3 in DNA: TGTGCCAGCAGTGATCGTAGCGGAGTTAGTTACAATGAGCAGTTCTTC. Its translation: CASSDRSGVSYNEQFF.

The V and J genes are TRBV7-6 and TRBJ2-7; 7 bases map to TRBD2. The CDR3 sequence is 15 residues long. Germline assignment: CDR1 SGHVS and CDR2 FNYEAQ. V was clipped by 1 base and J by 3 bases; unmatched bases: 6. The CDR3 sequence: CASSLGSSGNYEQYF. The CDR3, as DNA: TGTGCCAGCAGCTTAGGGTCCAGCGGGAACTACGAGCAGTACTTC.

This clone was found once. The J gene is TRBJ2-7, the V gene TRBV2; 9 nucleotides line up with TRBD1. The J segment lost 7 bases and the V segment lost 7 bases, leaving 14 bases of the junction unmatched. The CDR3 has 15 amino acids. From germline, CDR1 is SNHLY and CDR2 FYNNEI. This CDR3 reads CASNRPGQGPREQYF. The CDR3 coding sequence is TGTGCCAGCAATAGACCGGGACAGGGTCCTAGGGAGCAGTACTTC.

V usage is TRBV5-1 and J usage is TRBJ1-1, with TRBD1 matching over 7 bases. The junction had 5 bases not matched to a gene; V was cut back by 2 bases and J by 4 bases. Germline values: CDR1 SGHRS, CDR2 YFSETQ. CDR3 length equals 14 residues. The CDR3 loop reads CASSLGTVATEAFF. DNA for the CDR3: TGCGCCAGCAGCTTAGGGACAGTGGCCACTGAAGCTTTCTTT.

The chain recombines TRBV16 with TRBJ1-1; D perhaps matches TRBD1 (6 bases). This CDR3 is 16 amino acids long. CDR1 and CDR2 (germline): KGHSY, FQNENV. The V and J ends lost 1 base and 1 base respectively, with 13 bases between them. The CDR3 DNA follows: TGTGCCAGCAGCCAATTATCAGGGGTTAGGAACACTGAAGCTTTCTTT. Translating gives CASSQLSGVRNTEAFF. Filled out from reference TRBV16 and TRBJ1-1, the complete variable domain reads GEEVAQTPKHLVRGEGQKAKLYCAPIKGHSYVFWYQQVLKNEFKFLISFQNENVFDETGMPKERFSAKCLPNSPCSLEIQATKLEDSAVYFCASSQLSGVRNTEAFFGQGTRLTVV.

The chain links TRBV10-3 to TRBJ2-7, with 9 positions matching TRBD1. Per the germline V gene, CDR1 is ENHRY and CDR2 is SYGVKD. The CDR3 consists of 14 residues. With 4 bases clipped from V and 4 bases from J, the junction kept 5 bases outside the gene matches. CDR3 nucleotide sequence: TGTGCCATCAGTGCCGACAGGGGGTTTTACGAGCAGTACTTC. This codes for CAISADRGFYEQYF.

The rearrangement links TRBV2 to TRBJ1-1; D is uncertain. The CDR3 runs 13 residues. The V and J ends lost 11 bases and 5 bases respectively, with 18 bases between them. The germline gives CDR1 SNHLY, CDR2 FYNNEI. The CDR3 loop reads CADGVGFTTEAFF. As DNA, the CDR3 is TGTGCCGACGGAGTCGGTTTTACGACTGAAGCTTTCTTT.

V usage is TRBV5-4 and J usage is TRBJ2-7; 7 nucleotides line up with TRBD1. This CDR3 is built from 14 residues. The ends lost 3 bases at V and 4 bases at J; junction bases unmatched: 7. In germline, CDR1 is SGHNT, CDR2 YYREEE (reference sequence). CDR3 amino acids: CASSWDGTVYEQYF. The CDR3 DNA reads TGTGCCAGCAGCTGGGACGGGACAGTTTACGAGCAGTACTTC.

The gene calls are TRBV5-1 and TRBJ2-7; the match to TRBD1 covers 7 bases. The V gene's germline CDR1 is SGHRS and CDR2 YFSETQ. The trim removed 4 bases at V and 6 bases at J, leaving 13 bases unmatched. The CDR3 totals 15 residues. Written as DNA, the CDR3 is TGCGCCAGCAGCAGATCTATTGGACAGGAAGGCGAGCAGTACTTC. Its translation: CASSRSIGQEGEQYF. Combining the CDR3 with reference TRBV5-1 and TRBJ2-7 gives the whole variable domain KAGVTQTPRYLIKTRGQQVTLSCSPISGHRSVSWYQQTPGQGLQFLFEYFSETQRNKGNFPGRFSGRQFSNSRSEMNVSTLELGDSALYLCASSRSIGQEGEQYFGPGTRLTVT.

The chain links TRBV5-5 to TRBJ1-1, with TRBD1 as a possible D gene (5 bases). The CDR3 totals 13 residues. Per germline, CDR1 SGHKS and CDR2 YYEKEE (reference sequence). Trimming removed 2 bases at V and 3 bases at J, with 8 bases between. Here the CDR3 DNA reads TGTGCCAGCAGCTTTGGGGCCTACACTGAAGCTTTCTTT. The encoded protein is CASSFGAYTEAFF.

This chain uses TRBV2 with TRBJ2-7, with D perhaps matching TRBD1 (5 bases). Per germline, CDR1 SNHLY and CDR2 FYNNEI. The CDR3 runs 12 residues. V lost 3 bases and J 2 bases, leaving 5 bases between the germline ends. The CDR3 DNA is TGTGCCAGCAGTGACAGGGCCTACGAGCAGTACTTC. Translating it yields CASSDRAYEQYF.

The chain combines TRBV27 with TRBJ2-2, with 7 bases matching TRBD1. Trimming at V came to 6 bases and at J to 0 bases, leaving 4 bases not matched to a gene. The germline gives CDR1 MNHEY, CDR2 SMNVEV (reference sequence). This CDR3 spans 15 amino acids. CDR3 sequence (DNA): TGTGCCAGCAGGCCTGGACAGGCGAACACCGGGGAGCTGTTTTTT. Amino acid sequence: CASRPGQANTGELFF.

The J gene is TRBJ2-1, the V gene TRBV4-1; TRBD2 matches at 9 bases. The CDR3 extends over 15 amino acids. Germline CDR1 and CDR2: MGHRA and YSYEKL. Trimming took 3 bases from V and 4 from J; bases not matched to a gene: 4. CDR3 nucleotide sequence: TGCGCCAGCAGCCAGACTAGCGGAGTATACAATGAGCAGTTCTTC. Residues: CASSQTSGVYNEQFF.

This clone was recorded once. The genes are TRBV29-1 and TRBJ2-1; 7 positions match TRBD2. With 8 bases clipped from V and 9 bases from J, the junction kept 10 bases outside the gene matches. This CDR3 has 12 amino acids. Germline-derived CDR1 and CDR2 are SQVTM and ANQGSEA. The DNA for the CDR3 is TGCAGCTTAGGCATGGGGAGGGGTGAGCAGTTCTTC. Protein sequence: CSLGMGRGEQFF.

The gene calls are TRBV10-1 and TRBJ2-1, with 11 bases aligning to TRBD2. Germline V gives CDR1 WNHNN, CDR2 SYGVQD (reference sequence). The CDR3 has 19 residues. Trimming took 4 bases from V and 9 from J; bases not matched to a gene: 20. The CDR3 loop reads CASSALAGGPKWSLGEQFF. The CDR3 DNA follows: TGCGCCAGCAGTGCCCTAGCGGGAGGACCAAAGTGGTCTCTTGGTGAGCAGTTCTTC.

This chain connects TRBV5-1 to TRBJ2-3; the match to TRBD2 covers 7 bases. The CDR3 has 16 residues. Per the germline V gene, CDR1 is SGHRS and CDR2 is YFSETQ. V was clipped by 6 bases and J by 3 bases; unmatched bases: 13. CDR3 nucleotide sequence: TGCGCCAGCATCAGCGGGACCCTCTTCGGGACAGATACGCAGTATTTT. This gives the protein CASISGTLFGTDTQYF.

V gene TRBV28 combines with J gene TRBJ1-2, with D perhaps TRBD1 (5 bases). CDR1 and CDR2 (germline): MDHEN, SYDVKM. This CDR3 is built from 12 residues. The V end lost 6 bases, the J end lost 8 bases, and 13 bases lay between the germline ends. The CDR3 DNA reads TGTGCCAGCAGACCCGCCGGGGGGGGCTACACCTTC. It yields the protein CASRPAGGGYTF.

The chain links TRBV10-3 to TRBJ1-2; 7 bases line up with TRBD1. V was clipped by 0 bases and J by 8 bases; unmatched bases: 15. Germline CDR1 and CDR2: ENHRY and SYGVKD. There are 17 residues in the CDR3. Here the CDR3 reads CAISESSPGQHTQGYTF. Written as DNA, the CDR3 is TGTGCCATCAGTGAGTCCTCTCCGGGACAGCACACTCAAGGCTACACCTTC.

The chain joins TRBV19 to TRBJ2-1, with TRBD2 matching 7 bases. Per germline, CDR1 LNHDA and CDR2 SQIVND (reference sequence). Losses at the gene ends were 0 bases for V and 5 bases for J; bases not matched to a gene: 4. This CDR3 is built from 15 residues. The CDR3 region is CASSIEASGNNEQFF. In DNA, the CDR3 is TGTGCCAGTAGTATAGAGGCTAGCGGAAACAATGAGCAGTTCTTC.

This chain connects TRBV29-1 to TRBJ1-2; no definite D call. Germline CDR1 SQVTM, CDR2 ANQGSEA. Trimming removed 7 bases from V and 0 bases from J, with 12 bases in between. This CDR3 is built from 13 residues. The CDR3 loop reads CSGDDNSNYGYTF. CDR3 DNA: TGCAGCGGAGATGACAACTCTAACTATGGCTACACCTTC.

This rearrangement joins TRBV5-8 to TRBJ2-1; TRBD2 agrees at 10 bases. The CDR3 is 15 residues long. After removal of 9 bases from V and 1 base from J, the junction contained 7 bases not matched to a gene. Germline CDR1 reads SGHTS; CDR2 reads YDEGEE. CDR3 DNA: TGTGCCACAGCGGGACTAGCGAGTTCCTACAATGAGCAGTTCTTC. Encoded protein: CATAGLASSYNEQFF.

The V and J genes are TRBV10-1 and TRBJ2-3; tentative D call: TRBD1 (5 bases). Trimming stripped 2 bases from V and 4 bases from J, with 13 bases between. Germline V lookup: CDR1 WNHNN, CDR2 SYGVQD (reference sequence). The length of the CDR3 is 15 residues. CDR3 residues: CASSEGAARADTQYF. For the CDR3, the DNA is TGCGCCAGCAGTGAGGGGGCCGCTAGGGCAGATACGCAGTATTTT.

The chain joins TRBV9 to TRBJ2-7; D is perhaps TRBD1 (6 bases). Germline loops: CDR1 SGDLS, CDR2 YYNGEE. V dropped 4 bases and J dropped 6 bases, with 14 bases sitting between them. There are 13 residues in the CDR3. CDR3 in amino acids: CASSPEIGGEQYF. CDR3 sequence (DNA): TGTGCCAGCAGCCCCGAGATAGGGGGCGAGCAGTACTTC.